This T cell receptor beta chain stems from a study of T cell responses to AZD1222 COVID-19 vaccine. TCRdb's copy holds only in-frame clones and misses some; the assay was immunoSEQ multiplex PCR. Of under 150,000 clones listed, roughly 92% are singletons. Overall study findings and caveats: Clonal diversity was possibly underestimated, and white British individuals and females predominated among donors. Repertoires were collected only later (after the peak T cell response had occurred).

The CDR3 is 14 amino acids. Worth noting for this clone: The target antigen is unknown.

This clonotype was obtained from an adult in good health. The rearrangement joins TRBV21-1 to TRBJ1-2. TRBV21-1 is a pseudogene locus. This specimen was peripheral blood, taken on day 0 of AZD1222 vaccination. DNA of the CDR3: TGTGCCAGCAGCAAAGCCTGGGGAAACTATGGCTACACCTTC. This gives the protein CASSKAWGNYGYTF.